This TCR beta chain is from a study of CD8 T cells in ankylosing spondylitis. Generation of TCR beta libraries employed quantitative 5'-RACE incorporating molecular barcodes. A single record per CDR3 protein comes from TCRdb applying MiXCR to the 5' RACE reads. The sample records more than 150,000 distinct CDR3 sequences, about 20% being singletons. General study findings and limits: Clones linked with disease were CD8+ and fairly uncommon in the peripheral blood. Reactive arthritis synovial fluid and blood were previously reported to contain some motif variants. Reportedly, matched ankylosing spondylitis synovial fluid was significantly enriched for disease-linked clones.

This clonotype was seen at least ten times. Its target is unknown. This sequence originates from a male donor between 5 and 29 years old with ankylosing spondylitis or in good health (not recorded which). Sequencing used blood, either unsorted or a sorted T cell fraction (not recorded which).

The CDR3 bases are TGCAGCGTTTCCGGGCCCCATGAGCAGTTCTTC. Translation gives CSVSGPHEQFF. V gene TRBV29-1 combines with J gene TRBJ2-1; D uncertain. V shed 5 bases and J shed 8 bases, with 10 bases lying between them. CDR1 is SQVTM, CDR2 ANQGSEA, per germline. This CDR3 has 11 amino acids.